Following are 20 T cell receptor beta chains from one sample sequenced in a study of early T cells in non-severe SARS-CoV-2 infection (dated by TCRdb to the early 2020s). Libraries were made using 5' RACE. Sequencing instrument: NextSeq 500. The public reads were reanalyzed by TCRdb: fastp trimming at Q25, MiXCR alignment, in-frame beta chains only. Each entry merges the rows of one CDR3 protein and shows their most common DNA and genes. The sample yields about 66,000 distinct CDR3 sequences; roughly 9% were counted once. Of the sample, under 4% is held by the ten largest clones. The sequenced sample consisted of whole blood. The receptors were gathered from an adult who was a healthcare worker with PCR-confirmed SARS-CoV-2 infection or an uninfected control (not recorded which).

This clonotype has ten or more counts. The chain combines TRBV12-3 or TRBV12-4 with TRBJ2-5, with D possibly matching TRBD1 (5 bases). CDR3 length: 13 residues. Trimming shortened V by 4 bases and J by 5 bases, and 11 bases separated the two germline ends. The CDR3 DNA sequence: TGTGCCAGCAGTTCAGTAGCAGGGGAGACCCAGTACTTC. Its protein product is CASSSVAGETQYF.

V gene TRBV18 combines with J gene TRBJ1-5, with D hard to call. CDR1 KGHSH and CDR2 LQKENI come from the germline V gene. The V end was cut by 6 bases, the J end by 0 bases, with 15 bases between. This CDR3 has 16 residues. CDR3 residues: CASSQVGSPSNQPQHF. In DNA form, the CDR3 reads TGTGCCAGCTCCCAGGTTGGGTCTCCTAGCAATCAGCCCCAGCATTTT.

This clonotype ranks as medium-sized. V and J are TRBV20-1 and TRBJ2-3, with 9 positions matching TRBD1. The ends lost 2 bases at V and 2 bases at J; junction bases unmatched: 8. Germline V gives CDR1 DFQATT, CDR2 SNEGSKA (reference sequence). The CDR3 consists of 16 residues. The CDR3 nucleotides are TGCAGTGCTAGACACCGGGACAGGGCTATCACAGATACGCAGTATTTT. Protein: CSARHRDRAITDTQYF.

This clonotype was picked up a small number of times. The chain is built from TRBV5-1 and TRBJ2-5, with no clear D. This CDR3 region has 14 residues. V lost 4 bases and J lost 2, with 12 bases in between. Per the germline V gene, CDR1 is SGHRS and CDR2 is YFSETQ. CDR3 nucleotides: TGCGCCAGCAGCCCAAGCGTTCCTCAAGAGACCCAGTACTTC. As protein: CASSPSVPQETQYF.

This clonotype showed up many times. CDR3 in DNA: TGTGCCAGCAGCCGTCTAGCGGGAGGTTCAGATACGCAGTATTTT. This translates into CASSRLAGGSDTQYF. The chain carries TRBV7-9 and TRBJ2-3, with 11 bases aligning to TRBD2. This CDR3 region has 15 residues. Per germline, CDR1 SEHNR and CDR2 FQNEAQ (reference sequence). The J segment lost 4 bases and the V segment lost 5 bases, leaving 5 bases of the junction unmatched.

Note on this clonotype: This clone may be a read error of a much larger clone one base away. This chain uses TRBV6-2 or TRBV6-3 with TRBJ2-3, with D perhaps being TRBD1 or TRBD2 (5 bases each). This CDR3 contains 14 residues. The V and J ends lost 6 bases and 1 base respectively, with 11 bases between them. Germline CDR1 is MNHEY and CDR2 is SVGEGT. The CDR3 sequence: CASRRDEGTDTQYF. CDR3 sequence (DNA): TGTGCCAGCAGGAGGGACGAGGGCACAGATACGCAGTATTTT.

This clonotype was seen a few times. V gene TRBV11-2 combines with J gene TRBJ2-3; TRBD1 is a possible D gene (6 bases). V lost 2 bases to trimming and J lost 0 bases, with 15 bases between them. Germline V lookup: CDR1 SGHAT, CDR2 FQNNGV. The CDR3 sequence is 17 residues long. Here the CDR3 reads CASSLWVGTRSTDTQYF. The CDR3, as DNA: TGTGCCAGCAGCTTATGGGTCGGGACAAGAAGCACAGATACGCAGTATTTT. The whole variable domain, filled in from reference TRBV11-2 and TRBJ2-3, reads EAGVAQSPRYKIIEKRQSVAFWCNPISGHATLYWYQQILGQGPKLLIQFQNNGVVDDSQLPKDRFSAERLKGVDSTLKIQPAKLEDSAVYLCASSLWVGTRSTDTQYFGPGTRLTVL.

This sequence joins TRBV7-3 and TRBJ2-1; perhaps TRBD2 as D (6 bases). This CDR3 region has 15 residues. The germline gives CDR1 SGHTA, CDR2 FQGTGA. The V and J ends lost 3 bases and 6 bases respectively, with 15 bases between them. The CDR3 DNA follows: TGTGCCAGCAGCTTCTCGGGAGCCGTCTCCAATGAGCAGTTCTTC. Translating it yields CASSFSGAVSNEQFF.

This clonotype occurred many times. The chain links TRBV27 to TRBJ2-1; 9 positions agree with TRBD1. This CDR3 region has 16 residues. V shed 2 bases, J shed 5 bases, and the junction held 7 bases outside the gene matches. Germline CDR1 MNHEY, CDR2 SMNVEV (reference sequence). CDR3 protein: CASSLNRDRVDNEQFF. The CDR3, as DNA: TGTGCCAGCAGTTTAAATCGGGACAGGGTAGACAATGAGCAGTTCTTC.

In this sample, this clonotype turned up many times. The V gene is TRBV2, the J gene TRBJ1-2; D gene unclear. V was cut by 7 bases and J by 6 bases, with 24 bases left in between. The germline CDR1 and CDR2 sequences are SNHLY and FYNNEI. This CDR3 region has 16 residues. DNA for the CDR3: TGTGCCAGCACCCCCTTCGAGGTCGGTCTCACGCATGGCTACACCTTC. It specifies CASTPFEVGLTHGYTF.

This clonotype was detected many times. This chain joins TRBV12-3 or TRBV12-4 and TRBJ1-2; D is unresolved. Trimming left V 6 bases short and J 4 bases short, with 9 bases between. This CDR3 is 12 amino acids long. This CDR3 is CASSPPFYGYTF. The CDR3 bases are TGTGCCAGCAGCCCCCCGTTCTATGGCTACACCTTC.

The J gene is TRBJ1-1, the V gene TRBV7-7; D remains ambiguous. Germline V gives CDR1 SSHAT, CDR2 FNYEAQ (reference sequence). The CDR3 is 13 residues long. V gave up 8 bases and J gave up 1 base, with 11 bases separating them. DNA of the CDR3: TGTGCCAGCTCTCCCGTAGAGAACACTGAAGCTTTCTTT. Encoded protein: CASSPVENTEAFF.

This clonotype was counted only a few times. V is TRBV23-1 and J is TRBJ1-2, with D possibly being TRBD1 (5 bases). TRBV23-1 is an ORF; its function is uncertain. CDR3 length equals 15 residues. Trimming left V 6 bases short and J 1 base short, with 15 bases between. CDR3 sequence (DNA): TGCGCCAGCAGCCAAAATTTGACAGTTAACTATGGCTACACCTTC. As protein: CASSQNLTVNYGYTF.

This chain connects TRBV6-5 to TRBJ1-3; D may be TRBD1 (6 bases). The CDR3 sequence is 13 residues long. Germline CDR1 MNHEY, CDR2 SVGAGI. Trimming shortened V by 6 bases and J by 2 bases, and 8 bases separated the two germline ends. In nucleotides, the CDR3 is TGTGCCAGCAGACAGGGCCCTGGAAACACCATATATTTT. Its protein product is CASRQGPGNTIYF.

V usage is TRBV6-5 and J usage is TRBJ2-7; TRBD2 might be the D (6 bases). The germline V and J ends were trimmed by 6 bases and 2 bases, with 14 bases remaining between them. The CDR3 has 14 residues. From germline, CDR1 is MNHEY and CDR2 SVGAGI. The CDR3 here is CASRRSGLAYEQYF. DNA for the CDR3: TGTGCCAGCAGGAGAAGCGGGCTAGCCTACGAGCAGTACTTC.

A few counts support this clonotype. The rearrangement links TRBV7-9 to TRBJ2-4, with a weak D call TRBD2 (6 bases). Germline-derived CDR1 and CDR2 are SEHNR and FQNEAQ (reference sequence). The CDR3 has 15 amino acids. Trimming shortened V by 1 base and J by 8 bases, and 15 bases separated the two germline ends. This CDR3 reads CASSLELPGGYIQYF. For the CDR3, the DNA is TGTGCCAGCAGCTTAGAGCTACCCGGGGGATACATTCAGTACTTC.

V gene TRBV7-2 combines with J gene TRBJ1-2; possible D gene TRBD1, 6 bases. The V end lost 1 base, the J end lost 4 bases, and 13 bases lay between the germline ends. Germline V gene lookup returns CDR1 SGHTA and CDR2 FQGNSA. The CDR3 length is 15 residues. CDR3 region: CASSLERGPSYGYTF. The CDR3 DNA reads TGTGCCAGCAGCTTAGAACGGGGGCCTTCCTATGGCTACACCTTC.

The J gene is TRBJ2-6, the V gene TRBV5-1, with 7 bases identical to TRBD1. The CDR3 has 17 residues. Trimming took 2 bases from V and 0 from J; bases not matched to a gene: 5. Per the germline V gene, CDR1 is SGHRS and CDR2 is YFSETQ. CDR3: CASSFGTAFSGANVLTF. CDR3 in DNA: TGCGCCAGCAGCTTCGGGACAGCTTTCTCTGGGGCCAACGTCCTGACTTTC.

The chain employs TRBV5-6 and TRBJ2-1, with 7 bases lining up with TRBD1. Germline-derived CDR1 and CDR2 are SGHDT and YYEEEE. With 3 bases clipped from V and 1 base from J, the junction kept 4 bases outside the gene matches. The CDR3 runs to 15 residues. This chain's CDR3 is CASSYRQGSYNEQFF. The DNA for the CDR3 is TGTGCCAGCAGCTACCGACAGGGATCCTACAATGAGCAGTTCTTC.

In its sample, this clonotype was seen many times. The chain uses TRBV30 and TRBJ1-6; D not resolved. V dropped 3 bases and J dropped 6 bases, with 3 bases sitting between them. Germline V gives CDR1 GTSNPN, CDR2 SVGIG (reference sequence). The CDR3 is 11 amino acids. The CDR3 loop is CAWRANSPLHF. CDR3 nucleotide sequence: TGTGCCTGGAGGGCTAATTCACCCCTCCACTTT.